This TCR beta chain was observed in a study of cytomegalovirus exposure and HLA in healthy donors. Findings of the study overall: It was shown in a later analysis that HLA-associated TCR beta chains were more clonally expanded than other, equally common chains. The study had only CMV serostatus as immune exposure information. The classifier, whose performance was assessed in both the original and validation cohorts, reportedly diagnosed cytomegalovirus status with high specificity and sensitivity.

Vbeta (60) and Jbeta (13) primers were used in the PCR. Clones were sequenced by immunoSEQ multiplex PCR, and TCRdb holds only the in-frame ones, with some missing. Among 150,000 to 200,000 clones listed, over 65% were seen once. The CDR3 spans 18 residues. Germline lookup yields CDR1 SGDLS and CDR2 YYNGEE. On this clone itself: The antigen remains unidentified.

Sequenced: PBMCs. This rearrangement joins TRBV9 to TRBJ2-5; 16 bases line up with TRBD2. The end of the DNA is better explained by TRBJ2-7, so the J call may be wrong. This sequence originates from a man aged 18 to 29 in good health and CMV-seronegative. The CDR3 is CASCKGLAGGLYPDEQYF. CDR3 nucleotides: TGTGCCAGCTGCAAGGGACTAGCGGGGGGGCTTTATCCCGACGAGCAGTACTTC.